What follows describes a single TCR beta chain. Its antigen is still unknown. With V trimmed by 5 bases and J by 2 bases, 8 bases remained unmatched. The CDR3 is 15 amino acids. CDR1 and CDR2 from the germline V gene are SGHKS and YYEKEE (reference sequence). The PCR contained 60 Vbeta and 13 Jbeta primers. Some clones are missing from TCRdb's copy, which holds only in-frame ones; the method was immunoSEQ multiplex PCR. The table lists some 120,000 clones, with roughly 3.5% in the top ten. The data were taken from a study of cytomegalovirus exposure and HLA in healthy donors. Study-wide findings and caveats: Investigators reported 150 to 200 TCR beta chains as tied to cytomegalovirus. Rare TCR sequences dominated, though some public TCRs recurred in many donors. Presence/absence comparisons presumed near-even sequencing depth among donors.

Sequences were obtained from PBMCs. The V gene is TRBV5-5, the J gene TRBJ2-7; 9 nucleotides line up with TRBD2. The clonotype comes from a man younger than 35 in good health and CMV-seronegative. The CDR3 bases are TGTGCCAGCAGTACTCTAGCGGGACGTGCCTACGAGCAGTACTTC. Its translation is CASSTLAGRAYEQYF. Combining the CDR3 with reference TRBV5-5 and TRBJ2-7 gives the whole variable domain DAGVTQSPTHLIKTRGQQVTLRCSPISGHKSVSWYQQVLGQGPQFIFQYYEKEERGRGNFPDRFSARQFPNYSSELNVNALLLGDSALYLCASSTLAGRAYEQYFGPGTRLTVT.